Sequencing of this T cell receptor (beta chain) was carried out in a study of response to subunit inactivated influenza vaccine (dated by TCRdb to about 2018). Notes on the research overall: To follow how T cells responded to a trivalent subunit inactivated influenza vaccine, the researchers relied on deep quantitative profiling of the T cell receptor repertoire.

The meaning of the sample's time point label: around 45 days after influenza vaccine administration. Taken from the germline V gene (reference sequence), the CDR1 and CDR2 loops are DFQATT and SNEGSKA. Trimming takes 6 bases from V and 7 bases from J, and the germline ends sit 18 bases apart. The CDR3 runs 14 amino acids, cysteine and phenylalanine included. Of the read, only the CDR3 DNA is kept; its 42 bases are in frame from base 1. Points on this clonotype: The antigen this receptor binds is unknown. No clone much larger than this one lies a single base away; base qualities are absent.

The paper as a whole reports these results and caveats: According to the authors, only a limited number of new T cells may be recruited by each seasonal influenza vaccination.

Preparation of the library involved RT-PCR. TCRdb names Illumina HiSeq 2500 as the instrument used. Using fastp at Q25 and MiXCR, TCRdb reprocessed the public reads and kept productive beta chains. Entries that share a CDR3 protein sequence are merged under the most common genes and DNA. For this sample the table gives about 480,000 distinct CDR3 sequences, of which roughly 9.7% were detected only once. The leading ten clones occupy roughly 12% of the sample. This sequence was found in a man aged 45-65 years who received an inactivated influenza vaccine. Donor details come from another sample of the same person, matched by shared clones. Sample: PBMCs from blood, taken roughly 6 weeks after vaccination. The receptor chain draws on TRBV20-1 and TRBJ2-2; the D gene cannot be resolved beyond TRBD1 or TRBD2, each matching 6 bases. The CDR3 amino acid sequence is: CSAGGLTKLGELFF. The nucleotide sequence reads TGCAGTGCCGGGGGCCTTACGAAACTCGGGGAGCTGTTTTTT.